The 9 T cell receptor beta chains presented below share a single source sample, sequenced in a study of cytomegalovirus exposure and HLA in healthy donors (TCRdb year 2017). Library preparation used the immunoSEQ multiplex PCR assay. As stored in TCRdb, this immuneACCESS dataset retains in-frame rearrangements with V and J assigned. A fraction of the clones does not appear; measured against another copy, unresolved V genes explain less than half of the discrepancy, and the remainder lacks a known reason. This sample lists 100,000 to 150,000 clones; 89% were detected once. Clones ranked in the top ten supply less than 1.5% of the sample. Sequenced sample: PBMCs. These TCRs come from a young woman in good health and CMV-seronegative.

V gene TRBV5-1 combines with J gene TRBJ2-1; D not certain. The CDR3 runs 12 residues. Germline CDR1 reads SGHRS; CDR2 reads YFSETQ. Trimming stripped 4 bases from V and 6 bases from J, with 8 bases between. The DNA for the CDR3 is TGCGCCAGCAGCCCTGCAGTCAATGAGCAGTTCTTC. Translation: CASSPAVNEQFF.

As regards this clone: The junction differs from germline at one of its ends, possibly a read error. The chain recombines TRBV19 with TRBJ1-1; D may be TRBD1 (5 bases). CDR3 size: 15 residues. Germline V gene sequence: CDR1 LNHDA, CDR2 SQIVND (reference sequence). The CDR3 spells CASSMWAGRNPEAFF. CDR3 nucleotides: TGTGCCAGTAGTATGTGGGCAGGGAGGAACCCTGAAGCTTTCTTT.

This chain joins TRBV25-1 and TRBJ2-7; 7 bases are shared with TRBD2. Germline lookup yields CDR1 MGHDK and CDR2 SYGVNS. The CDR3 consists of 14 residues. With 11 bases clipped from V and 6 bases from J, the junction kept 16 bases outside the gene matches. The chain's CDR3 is CASQGQGGKGEQYF. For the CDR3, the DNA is TGTGCCTCCCAGGGTCAGGGAGGGAAAGGCGAGCAGTACTTC.

CDR3 in amino acids: CASSLVGGIPYEQYF. The CDR3 region has the DNA TGTGCCAGCAGCTTAGTTGGCGGGATCCCCTACGAGCAGTACTTC. V and J are TRBV7-8 and TRBJ2-7; D possibly corresponds to TRBD2 (6 bases). Trimming shortened V by 1 base and J by 2 bases, and 12 bases separated the two germline ends. The CDR3 is 15 amino acids. Per the germline V gene, CDR1 is SGHVS and CDR2 is FQNEAQ.

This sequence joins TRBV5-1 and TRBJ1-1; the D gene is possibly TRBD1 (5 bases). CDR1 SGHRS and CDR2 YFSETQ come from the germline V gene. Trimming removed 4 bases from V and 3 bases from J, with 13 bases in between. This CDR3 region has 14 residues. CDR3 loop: CASSQGTGYTEAFF. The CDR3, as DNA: TGCGCCAGCAGCCAGGGCACGGGTTACACTGAAGCTTTCTTT.

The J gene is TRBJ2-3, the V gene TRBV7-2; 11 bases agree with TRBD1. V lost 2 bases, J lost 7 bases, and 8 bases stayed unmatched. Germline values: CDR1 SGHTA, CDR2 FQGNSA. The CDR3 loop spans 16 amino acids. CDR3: CASSLLGQGGWNTQYF. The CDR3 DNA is TGTGCCAGCAGCTTACTGGGACAGGGGGGTTGGAATACGCAGTATTTT.

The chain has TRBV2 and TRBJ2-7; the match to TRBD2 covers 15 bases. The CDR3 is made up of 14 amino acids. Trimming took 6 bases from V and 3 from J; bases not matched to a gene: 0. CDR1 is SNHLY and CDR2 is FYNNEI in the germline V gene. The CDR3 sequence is CASRGLAGGYEQYF. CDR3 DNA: TGTGCCAGCAGGGGACTAGCGGGAGGCTACGAGCAGTACTTC.

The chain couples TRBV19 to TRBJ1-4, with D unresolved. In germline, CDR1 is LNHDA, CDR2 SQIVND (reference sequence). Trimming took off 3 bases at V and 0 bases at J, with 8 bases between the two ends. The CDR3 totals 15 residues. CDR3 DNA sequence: TGTGCCAGTAGTATTCTAGGAACAACTAATGAAAAACTGTTTTTT. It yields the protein CASSILGTTNEKLFF.

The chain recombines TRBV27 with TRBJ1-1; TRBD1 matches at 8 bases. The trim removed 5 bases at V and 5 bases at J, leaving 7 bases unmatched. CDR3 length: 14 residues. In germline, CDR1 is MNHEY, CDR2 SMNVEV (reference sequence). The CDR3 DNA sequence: TGTGCCAGCAGTCCGCAGGGGGCGCTGACTGAAGCTTTCTTT. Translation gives CASSPQGALTEAFF.